One sample yielded the 23 T cell receptor beta chains listed below, sequenced in a study of blood T cell repertoires in COVID-19. Sequencing was performed with immunoSEQ multiplex PCR; in TCRdb, only in-frame clones are kept and a portion is missing. The top ten clones hold 5.5% to 7.5% of a sample with under 300,000 clones, around nine tenths of them seen once. The sequencing sample was made of peripheral blood. These receptor sequences come from a woman in her 70s with active or convalescent COVID-19.

The J gene is TRBJ1-2, the V gene TRBV5-5; no clear D gene. This CDR3 contains 17 residues. Trimming shortened V by 0 bases and J by 5 bases, and 20 bases separated the two germline ends. Germline V gene sequence: CDR1 SGHKS, CDR2 YYEKEE (reference sequence). The CDR3, as DNA: TGTGCCAGCAGCTTGGCGGCGATGGACTTAGTATCGTATGGCTACACCTTC. It translates to CASSLAAMDLVSYGYTF. The full variable domain, completed using reference TRBV5-5 and TRBJ1-2, is DAGVTQSPTHLIKTRGQQVTLRCSPISGHKSVSWYQQVLGQGPQFIFQYYEKEERGRGNFPDRFSARQFPNYSSELNVNALLLGDSALYLCASSLAAMDLVSYGYTFGSGTRLTVV.

The chain joins TRBV5-1 to TRBJ1-6, with a possible D match to TRBD1 (5 bases). The ends were cut back, 2 bases at V and 6 bases at J, with 9 bases in the middle. Germline V gene data show CDR1 as SGHRS and CDR2 as YFSETQ. This CDR3 has 14 residues. CDR3 residues: CASSLGALNSPLHF. CDR3 DNA sequence: TGCGCCAGCAGCTTAGGGGCACTTAATTCACCCCTCCACTTT.

The rearrangement links TRBV10-3 to TRBJ1-1; unclear D gene. Germline V gives CDR1 ENHRY, CDR2 SYGVKD. CDR3 length: 12 amino acids. V gave up 3 bases and J gave up 3 bases, with 5 bases separating them. The CDR3 DNA is TGTGCCATCAGTGAAACAGACACTGAAGCTTTCTTT. It specifies CAISETDTEAFF.

V usage is TRBV5-1 and J usage is TRBJ2-1; 7 nucleotides line up with TRBD1. J was trimmed by 3 bases and V by 4 bases; bases with no gene match: 4. The germline CDR1 and CDR2 sequences are SGHRS and YFSETQ. CDR3 length: 14 amino acids. CDR3 DNA sequence: TGCGCCAGCAGCCTGGGGGACAGCTACAATGAGCAGTTCTTC. The encoded protein is CASSLGDSYNEQFF.

The chain joins TRBV19 to TRBJ2-5; D ambiguous. The CDR3 consists of 14 residues. The V end lost 3 bases, the J end lost 2 bases, and 10 bases lay between the germline ends. The germline V gene encodes CDR1 LNHDA and CDR2 SQIVND (reference sequence). The CDR3 region has the DNA TGTGCCAGTAGTATTCTTGGCAGACAAGAGACCCAGTACTTC. Its protein product is CASSILGRQETQYF.

This chain joins TRBV6-1 and TRBJ1-4; no definite D call. V was clipped by 2 bases and J by 6 bases, with 10 bases between them. The CDR3 has 14 amino acids. Germline V gene sequence: CDR1 MNHNS, CDR2 SASEGT. CDR3 bases: TGTGCCAGCAGTGAATCCCGAGAGTATGAAAAACTGTTTTTT. Protein sequence: CASSESREYEKLFF.

The J gene is TRBJ1-1, the V gene TRBV27; D is perhaps TRBD1 (5 bases). Germline CDR1 MNHEY, CDR2 SMNVEV (reference sequence). The CDR3 has 14 residues. Trimming left V 6 bases short and J 0 bases short, with 11 bases between. In DNA, the CDR3 is TGTGCCAGCAGATCCAGGGCTATGAACACTGAAGCTTTCTTT. Translated: CASRSRAMNTEAFF.

The V call is TRBV20-1, the J call TRBJ1-1, with D possibly TRBD1 on 6 matching bases. The V end lost 4 bases, the J end lost 13 bases, and 16 bases lay between the germline ends. The CDR3 sequence is 11 residues long. Germline V gene lookup returns CDR1 DFQATT and CDR2 SNEGSKA (reference sequence). The DNA for the CDR3 is TGCAGTGCTAACTGGGGGACAAGGCTTTTCTTT. Encoded protein: CSANWGTRLFF.

V and J are TRBV6-1 and TRBJ2-4, with a weak D call TRBD1 (5 bases). The CDR3 is made up of 15 amino acids. With 1 base removed from V and 0 bases from J, the gap between germline ends came to 7 bases. CDR1 MNHNS and CDR2 SASEGT come from the germline V gene. CDR3 protein: CASSEGQIAKNIQYF. The CDR3 bases are TGTGCCAGCAGTGAAGGACAGATAGCCAAAAACATTCAGTACTTC.

The V gene is TRBV25-1, the J gene TRBJ1-5; D is uncertain. The CDR3 consists of 14 residues. Germline V gene lookup returns CDR1 MGHDK and CDR2 SYGVNS. V shed 3 bases and J shed 4 bases, with 10 bases lying between them. The chain's CDR3 is CASSETARNQPQHF. In nucleotides, the CDR3 is TGTGCCAGCAGTGAGACTGCCCGTAATCAGCCCCAGCATTTT.

J is TRBJ1-2 and V is TRBV24-1; D might be TRBD1 (5 bases). Trimming removed 8 bases at V and 6 bases at J, with 15 bases between. CDR3 size: 13 residues. Germline CDR1 is KGHDR and CDR2 is SFDVKD. Here the CDR3 reads CATKGIGENGYTF. For the CDR3, the DNA is TGTGCCACCAAGGGGATAGGGGAAAATGGCTACACCTTC.

The rearrangement links TRBV5-6 to TRBJ1-5, with 8 bases that match TRBD1. The ends lost 3 bases at V and 6 bases at J; junction bases unmatched: 5. The CDR3 covers 14 residues. Germline V gene sequence: CDR1 SGHDT, CDR2 YYEEEE. The CDR3 DNA reads as TGTGCCAGCAGCTACGGACAGGGTGGTCAGCCCCAGCATTTT. As protein: CASSYGQGGQPQHF.

The chain joins TRBV7-2 to TRBJ1-2, with 12 bases that match TRBD1. V lost 6 bases and J lost 8; bases outside the gene matches: 10. Germline assignment: CDR1 SGHTA and CDR2 FQGNSA. The CDR3 loop spans 15 amino acids. This CDR3 reads CASSKPGQGAGGYTF. In DNA, the CDR3 is TGTGCCAGCAGTAAACCGGGACAGGGGGCGGGAGGCTACACCTTC.

The chain employs TRBV5-1 and TRBJ2-3; a possible D gene is TRBD1 (6 bases). The CDR3 totals 13 residues. CDR1 is SGHRS, CDR2 YFSETQ, per germline. V lost 1 base and J lost 4, with 7 bases in between. The CDR3 DNA sequence: TGCGCCAGCAGCTTGCAGGGGCCAGATACGCAGTATTTT. Its translation is CASSLQGPDTQYF.

The V call is TRBV7-2, the J call TRBJ1-5, with D maybe TRBD1 (6 bases). The V gene lost 5 bases and the J gene lost 5 bases, with 13 bases spanning the gap. The germline V gene encodes CDR1 SGHTA and CDR2 FQGNSA. The CDR3 runs 14 residues. The CDR3 DNA reads TGTGCCAGCAGCGGGCAGGGGACCTATCAGCCCCAGCATTTT. This encodes CASSGQGTYQPQHF.

This clone was seen a few times. The chain employs TRBV18 and TRBJ1-4; no firm D call. The CDR3 is made up of 14 amino acids. The V and J ends lost 2 bases and 8 bases respectively, with 12 bases between them. Germline CDR1 reads KGHSH; CDR2 reads LQKENI. The CDR3 coding sequence is TGTGCCAGCTCACCAGAAAGGAGTTGGGAAAAACTGTTTTTT. This translates into CASSPERSWEKLFF.

This clone has a single count. V gene TRBV5-1 combines with J gene TRBJ1-1; D not certain. This CDR3 has 14 amino acids. From germline, CDR1 is SGHRS and CDR2 YFSETQ. V lost 4 bases, J lost 1 base, and 11 bases lay in between. CDR3: CASSAGRENTEAFF. The DNA for the CDR3 is TGCGCCAGCAGCGCCGGGAGGGAGAACACTGAAGCTTTCTTT.

This chain connects TRBV19 to TRBJ1-2; no firm D call. CDR1 and CDR2 (germline): LNHDA, SQIVND (reference sequence). V gave up 3 bases and J gave up 4 bases, with 9 bases separating them. CDR3 length: 13 residues. In DNA form, the CDR3 reads TGTGCCAGTAGTATCGACTCCTTCTATGGCTACACCTTC. The encoded protein is CASSIDSFYGYTF.

The rearrangement uses TRBV19 and TRBJ1-2, with D possibly being TRBD1 (5 bases). The V and J ends lost 3 bases and 2 bases respectively, with 10 bases between them. CDR3 length: 14 residues. CDR1 and CDR2 (germline): LNHDA, SQIVND (reference sequence). CDR3 sequence: CASSIGGKNYGYTF. DNA of the CDR3: TGTGCCAGTAGTATCGGGGGTAAGAACTATGGCTACACCTTC.

The V gene is TRBV7-9, the J gene TRBJ1-1; D is unresolved. From germline, CDR1 is SEHNR and CDR2 FQNEAQ (reference sequence). The V gene lost 1 base and the J gene lost 4 bases, with 10 bases spanning the gap. The CDR3 sequence is 14 residues long. CDR3 nucleotides: TGTGCCAGCAGCTTAGATACCAGAACCACTGAAGCTTTCTTT. It encodes CASSLDTRTTEAFF. Looking up the rest from reference TRBV7-9 and TRBJ1-1 gives the full variable domain: DTGVSQNPRHKITKRGQNVTFRCDPISEHNRLYWYRQTLGQGPEFLTYFQNEAQLEKSRLLSDRFSAERPKGSFSTLEIQRTEQGDSAMYLCASSLDTRTTEAFFGQGTRLTVV.

The rearrangement uses TRBV6-5 and TRBJ2-7; D possibly corresponds to TRBD1 (6 bases). V dropped 9 bases and J dropped 4 bases, with 13 bases sitting between them. This CDR3 has 12 residues. The germline gives CDR1 MNHEY, CDR2 SVGAGI. CDR3 nucleotide sequence: TGTGCCAGTAAGGGACAACTATACGAGCAGTACTTC. It yields the protein CASKGQLYEQYF.

In nucleotides, the CDR3 is TGTGCCAGCACCTCAACATACGAGCAGTACTTC. Translating gives CASTSTYEQYF. The V call is TRBV6-6, the J call TRBJ2-7; D is unclear. The CDR3 has 11 residues. V shed 7 bases and J shed 4 bases, with 8 bases lying between them. Germline V CDR1 and CDR2: MNHNY, SVGAGI (reference sequence).

This clone was recorded once. The rearrangement uses TRBV28 and TRBJ1-2; 8 nucleotides agree with TRBD1. This CDR3 has 15 amino acids. Germline V gene sequence: CDR1 MDHEN, CDR2 SYDVKM. Unmatched junction bases numbered 7, after V lost 2 bases and J lost 5 bases. The CDR3 is CASSLGQGRSYGYTF. The CDR3 bases are TGTGCCAGCAGTTTAGGACAGGGCAGGTCTTATGGCTACACCTTC.